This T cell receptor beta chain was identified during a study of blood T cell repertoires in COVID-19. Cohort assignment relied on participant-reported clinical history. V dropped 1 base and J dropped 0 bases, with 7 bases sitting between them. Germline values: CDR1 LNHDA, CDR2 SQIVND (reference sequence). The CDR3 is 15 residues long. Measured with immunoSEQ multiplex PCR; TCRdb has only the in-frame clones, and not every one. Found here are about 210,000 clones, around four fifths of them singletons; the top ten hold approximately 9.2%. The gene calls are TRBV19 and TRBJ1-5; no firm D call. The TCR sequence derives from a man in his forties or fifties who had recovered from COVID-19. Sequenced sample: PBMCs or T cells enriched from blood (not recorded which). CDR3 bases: TGTGCCAGTAGTATAGGCCACTTTAGCAATCAGCCCCAGCATTTT. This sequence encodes CASSIGHFSNQPQHF.